Below are 22 T cell receptor beta chains sequenced from a single sample in a study of OX40 agonist ivuxolimab in advanced cancers. Repertoires were generated with immunoSEQ multiplex PCR, while TCRdb's copy carries only in-frame clones and drops some. The repertoire consists of over 65,000 clones, with 85% to 95% occurring once and the leading ten covering approximately 9.9%. The specimen comprised CD4+ or CD8+ T cells sorted from blood, sampled in a trial of the OX40 agonist ivuxolimab. These receptors were obtained from an adult with an advanced solid tumor such as melanoma, head and neck, liver or kidney cancer.

The chain joins TRBV7-8 to TRBJ2-5, with 7 nucleotides matching TRBD1. Germline V gene sequence: CDR1 SGHVS, CDR2 FQNEAQ. The CDR3 extends over 16 amino acids. V lost 2 bases to trimming and J lost 5 bases; unmatched junction nucleotides: 11. The DNA for the CDR3 is TGTGCCAGCAGCTTACCCATACAGGGGAACGGGGAGACCCAGTACTTC. It is translated as CASSLPIQGNGETQYF.

This chain uses TRBV5-1 with TRBJ2-1; D remains unclear. The CDR3 is made up of 15 amino acids. Germline lookup yields CDR1 SGHRS and CDR2 YFSETQ. V lost 4 bases, J lost 0 bases, and 11 bases lay in between. In DNA form, the CDR3 reads TGCGCCAGCAGCCAGACACACAGCTCCTACAATGAGCAGTTCTTC. This sequence encodes CASSQTHSSYNEQFF.

The gene calls are TRBV7-7 and TRBJ2-5, with 9 nucleotides matching TRBD2. CDR3 size: 16 residues. J lost 2 bases, V lost 0 bases, and 4 bases had no gene match. Looked up from germline, CDR1 is SSHAT and CDR2 is FNYEAQ (reference sequence). The CDR3 DNA sequence: TGTGCCAGCAGCTTAGCGGCTAGCGGGGAACAAGAGACCCAGTACTTC. Translated: CASSLAASGEQETQYF.

V usage is TRBV29-1 and J usage is TRBJ1-5, with 7 bases matching TRBD1. J lost 1 base, V lost 3 bases, and 3 bases had no gene match. Germline V gene sequence: CDR1 SQVTM, CDR2 ANQGSEA. The CDR3 extends over 14 amino acids. The CDR3 coding sequence is TGCAGCGTTGATACAGGGGCAAGCAATCAGCCCCAGCATTTT. Translated, it gives CSVDTGASNQPQHF.

The genes are TRBV6-5 and TRBJ2-7, with a possible D match to TRBD1 (6 bases). The CDR3 loop spans 15 amino acids. Between the trimmed V and J ends, which lost 8 bases and 2 bases, there was a span of 19 bases. Germline loops: CDR1 MNHEY, CDR2 SVGAGI. CDR3 region: CASGQGGTLTYEQYF. The CDR3 DNA sequence: TGTGCCAGCGGTCAGGGTGGGACACTCACCTACGAGCAGTACTTC.

The rearrangement links TRBV4-3 to TRBJ2-7; perhaps D is TRBD1 or TRBD2 (5 bases each). V was cut by 0 bases and J by 1 base, with 16 bases left in between. This CDR3 is built from 17 residues. In germline, CDR1 is LGHNA, CDR2 YSLEER. CDR3 DNA sequence: TGCGCCAGCAGCCAAGATCTCGGCGCCGAGGGGTCCTACGAGCAGTACTTC. Its protein is CASSQDLGAEGSYEQYF.

The chain joins TRBV7-2 to TRBJ2-2; D ambiguous. Trimming shortened V by 5 bases and J by 3 bases, and 7 bases separated the two germline ends. There are 13 residues in the CDR3. The V gene's germline CDR1 is SGHTA and CDR2 FQGNSA. In DNA form, the CDR3 reads TGTGCCAGCAGCACGTGGGACACCGGGGAGCTGTTTTTT. Translated: CASSTWDTGELFF.

The chain is built from TRBV9 and TRBJ2-3, with 7 nucleotides matching TRBD2. The V and J ends lost 4 bases and 3 bases, in that order; junction bases with no gene match: 8. Germline-derived CDR1 and CDR2 are SGDLS and YYNGEE. This CDR3 contains 15 residues. Here the CDR3 reads CASSFAGVGTDTQYF. Here the CDR3 DNA reads TGTGCCAGCAGCTTTGCGGGGGTCGGAACAGATACGCAGTATTTT.

The V call is TRBV30, the J call TRBJ1-2, with 9 bases aligning to TRBD1. The germline gives CDR1 GTSNPN, CDR2 SVGIG (reference sequence). The CDR3 covers 13 residues. Trimming took 1 base from V and 8 from J; bases not matched to a gene: 5. Here the CDR3 DNA reads TGTGCCTGGAGTGCCACAGGGGGCGAGGGCTACACCTTC. Translating gives CAWSATGGEGYTF.

The chain employs TRBV9 and TRBJ2-2; weak D call: TRBD2 (7 bases). The germline CDR1 and CDR2 sequences are SGDLS and YYNGEE. The CDR3 sequence is 16 residues long. V was pared by 0 bases and J by 8 bases, with 17 bases between. The chain's CDR3 is CASSVVAGAGGGELFF. CDR3 coding DNA: TGTGCCAGCAGCGTAGTGGCGGGGGCCGGTGGAGGGGAGCTGTTTTTT.

This rearrangement joins TRBV15 to TRBJ1-1; D unresolved. The CDR3 runs 14 residues. V lost 7 bases to trimming and J lost 0 bases, with 12 bases between them. Germline values: CDR1 LNHNV, CDR2 YYDKDF (reference sequence). The CDR3 loop is CATTAGRMNTEAFF. CDR3 nucleotide sequence: TGTGCCACCACCGCCGGACGCATGAACACTGAAGCTTTCTTT.

The rearrangement joins TRBV4-1 to TRBJ2-7, with D possibly TRBD2 on 6 matching bases. Germline V gene data show CDR1 as MGHRA and CDR2 as YSYEKL. The CDR3 is made up of 15 amino acids. Deletions cut 0 bases from V and 0 bases from J, with 9 bases between. CDR3 sequence (DNA): TGCGCCAGCAGCCAAGATCGGGGGATCTCCTACGAGCAGTACTTC. It codes for CASSQDRGISYEQYF.

The chain carries TRBV7-9 and TRBJ2-7; D is possibly TRBD1 (6 bases). CDR3 length equals 17 residues. Trimming took off 1 base at V and 3 bases at J, with 19 bases between the two ends. Looked up from germline, CDR1 is SEHNR and CDR2 is FQNEAQ (reference sequence). CDR3 loop: CASSLVYRQVVDYEQYF. In DNA, the CDR3 is TGTGCCAGCAGCTTAGTGTATCGACAGGTAGTCGACTACGAGCAGTACTTC. The full variable domain, rest sourced from reference TRBV7-9 and TRBJ2-7, is DTGVSQNPRHKITKRGQNVTFRCDPISEHNRLYWYRQTLGQGPEFLTYFQNEAQLEKSRLLSDRFSAERPKGSFSTLEIQRTEQGDSAMYLCASSLVYRQVVDYEQYFGPGTRLTVT.

The J gene is TRBJ1-2, the V gene TRBV7-9, with 8 bases identical to TRBD1. Germline V lookup: CDR1 SEHNR, CDR2 FQNEAQ (reference sequence). The CDR3 is 16 amino acids. The trim removed 3 bases at V and 5 bases at J, leaving 11 bases unmatched. The CDR3 spells CASSFGGAGGAYGYTF. As DNA, the CDR3 is TGTGCCAGCAGCTTTGGTGGGGCAGGGGGCGCATATGGCTACACCTTC. Supplemented by reference TRBV7-9 and TRBJ1-2, the full variable domain reads DTGVSQNPRHKITKRGQNVTFRCDPISEHNRLYWYRQTLGQGPEFLTYFQNEAQLEKSRLLSDRFSAERPKGSFSTLEIQRTEQGDSAMYLCASSFGGAGGAYGYTFGSGTRLTVV.

The chain joins TRBV7-6 to TRBJ2-3, with 7 bases lining up with TRBD2. Germline CDR1 reads SGHVS; CDR2 reads FNYEAQ. J lost 3 bases, V lost 6 bases, and 6 bases had no gene match. This CDR3 has 14 residues. CDR3 in DNA: TGTGCCAGCAGTAACTGGGGGGGAACAGATACGCAGTATTTT. It encodes CASSNWGGTDTQYF.

The V call is TRBV9, the J call TRBJ2-7; 7 bases fit TRBD1. In germline, CDR1 is SGDLS, CDR2 YYNGEE. The CDR3 is made up of 14 amino acids. Trimming at V came to 3 bases and at J to 7 bases, leaving 10 bases not matched to a gene. Written as DNA, the CDR3 is TGTGCCAGCAGCGCGACAGGGACCCACCCGGAGCAGTACTTC. This translates into CASSATGTHPEQYF.

The rearrangement links TRBV9 to TRBJ1-2, with D hard to call. Per germline, CDR1 SGDLS and CDR2 YYNGEE. V shed 8 bases and J shed 8 bases, with 22 bases lying between them. The CDR3 loop spans 14 amino acids. The CDR3, as DNA: TGTGCCAGTTCCTCCAGCCACCCCACCCAGGGCTACACCTTC. Protein product: CASSSSHPTQGYTF. Full variable domain (missing parts from reference TRBV9 and TRBJ1-2): DSGVTQTPKHLITATGQRVTLRCSPRSGDLSVYWYQQSLDQGLQFLIQYYNGEERAKGNILERFSAQQFPDLHSELNLSSLELGDSALYFCASSSSHPTQGYTFGSGTRLTVV.

The chain joins TRBV6-5 to TRBJ2-7, with 8 positions matching TRBD1. The CDR3 loop spans 14 amino acids. Losses at the gene ends were 2 bases for V and 2 bases for J; bases not matched to a gene: 2. From germline, CDR1 is MNHEY and CDR2 SVGAGI. CDR3 protein: CASSYTQGAYEQYF. The DNA of the CDR3 is TGTGCCAGCAGTTACACACAGGGGGCCTACGAGCAGTACTTC.

The chain employs TRBV4-1 and TRBJ2-1; 7 nucleotides line up with TRBD1. The V gene's germline CDR1 is MGHRA and CDR2 YSYEKL. Germline trimming cut 4 bases from V and 5 bases from J; bases unmatched to any gene: 8. The CDR3 loop spans 15 amino acids. The CDR3 region has the DNA TGCGCCAGCAGCCTAAGCAGGGGGTTCAACAATGAGCAGTTCTTC. Translation gives CASSLSRGFNNEQFF.

This chain links TRBV5-8 with TRBJ2-7; 7 bases are shared with TRBD2. The CDR3 runs 15 residues. The germline gives CDR1 SGHTS, CDR2 YDEGEE. V lost 4 bases to trimming and J lost 4 bases; unmatched junction nucleotides: 11. CDR3 protein: CASSPRASGIYEQYF. CDR3 nucleotide sequence: TGTGCCAGCAGCCCGAGGGCTAGCGGAATTTACGAGCAGTACTTC.

This sequence joins TRBV9 and TRBJ1-4; D may be TRBD1 (5 bases). V was shortened by 0 bases and J by 8 bases, with 20 bases between the two germline ends. The CDR3 loop spans 17 amino acids. Germline V gene sequence: CDR1 SGDLS, CDR2 YYNGEE. The CDR3 bases are TGTGCCAGCAGCGTAGGGGGAACGAGGGGAGGAGGCGAAAAACTGTTTTTT. Translating it yields CASSVGGTRGGGEKLFF.

This chain uses TRBV27 with TRBJ2-1; 7 bases fit TRBD2. Germline-derived CDR1 and CDR2 are MNHEY and SMNVEV (reference sequence). With V trimmed by 8 bases and J by 10 bases, 20 bases remained unmatched. CDR3 length equals 16 residues. CDR3 loop: CASAPGEAGPFGEQFF. The CDR3 DNA reads TGTGCCAGCGCCCCGGGGGAAGCGGGGCCCTTCGGGGAGCAGTTCTTC.